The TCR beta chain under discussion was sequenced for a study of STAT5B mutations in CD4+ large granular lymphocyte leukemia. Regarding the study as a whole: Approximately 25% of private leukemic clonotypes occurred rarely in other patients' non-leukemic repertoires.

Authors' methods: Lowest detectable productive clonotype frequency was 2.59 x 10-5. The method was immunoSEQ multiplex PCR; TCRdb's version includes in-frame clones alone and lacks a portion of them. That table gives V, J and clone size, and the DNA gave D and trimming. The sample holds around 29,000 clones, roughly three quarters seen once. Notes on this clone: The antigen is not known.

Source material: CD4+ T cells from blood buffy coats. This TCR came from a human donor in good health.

CDR3 in DNA: TGTGCCAGCAGCCGGGACAGGGACACTGAAGCTTTCTTT. The encoded protein is CASSRDRDTEAFF. The chain uses TRBV9 and TRBJ1-1; 9 bases line up with TRBD1. V dropped 4 bases and J dropped 3; count of bases not matched to a gene: 1. The CDR3 loop spans 13 amino acids. The germline gives CDR1 SGDLS, CDR2 YYNGEE.